This section outlines one TCR beta chain sequence together with its context. The sample is drawn from a study of control samples from healthy donors and cancer patients. CDR1 KGHSH and CDR2 LQKENI come from the germline V gene. There are 19 residues in the CDR3. Trimming took off 3 bases at V and 0 bases at J, with 23 bases between the two ends. Libraries were prepared by immunoSEQ multiplex PCR; TCRdb keeps only in-frame clonotypes and omits some of them. The repertoire has roughly 170,000 clones, approximately 92% of them found once; the top ten carry about 4%. The chain employs TRBV18 and TRBJ1-1; no reliable D call. Sequencing was carried out using blood. The TCR sequence derives from a woman aged 60-75 years in good health. The CDR3 region has the DNA TGTGCCAGCTCACCGTCCGAGGCGTTGTCTGGACTCATGAACACTGAAGCTTTCTTT. Amino acid sequence: CASSPSEALSGLMNTEAFF. Looking up the rest from reference TRBV18 and TRBJ1-1 gives the full variable domain: NAGVMQNPRHLVRRRGQEARLRCSPMKGHSHVYWYRQLPEEGLKFMVYLQKENIIDESGMPKERFSAEFPKEGPSILRIQQVVRGDSAAYFCASSPSEALSGLMNTEAFFGQGTRLTVV.